One and the same sample provided the 9 T cell receptor beta chains below, sequenced in a study of blood T cell repertoires in COVID-19 (dated by TCRdb to between 2020 and 2021). The library was prepared using the immunoSEQ multiplex PCR assay. TCRdb holds this immuneACCESS table with in-frame rearrangements only. Some clones are missing; in checked studies, unresolved V genes explain under half, and the rest has no known cause. A total of fewer than 300,000 clones appear in this sample, about nine tenths of them only once. The ten largest clones add up to roughly 6.3% of the sample. Sequencing was performed on peripheral blood. Receptors originate from a woman in her fifties or sixties with COVID-19, enrolled during active disease.

This clone was seen only once. The V and J genes are TRBV30 and TRBJ2-7, with 14 bases that match TRBD2. Germline CDR1 GTSNPN, CDR2 SVGIG (reference sequence). V dropped 1 base and J dropped 8; count of bases not matched to a gene: 4. The CDR3 loop spans 14 amino acids. CDR3 DNA: TGTGCCTGGAGTGCGGGACTAGCGGGAGTTCAGCAGTACTTC. It translates to CAWSAGLAGVQQYF.

This clone has only one observation. The chain links TRBV7-3 to TRBJ2-1; TRBD2 is a possible D gene (5 bases). V was shortened by 5 bases and J by 3 bases, with 8 bases between the two germline ends. The CDR3 is 13 residues long. CDR1 and CDR2 from the germline V gene are SGHTA and FQGTGA. The CDR3 nucleotides are TGTGCCAGCAGCGAAACTAGCTACAATGAGCAGTTCTTC. It translates to CASSETSYNEQFF.

This chain connects TRBV19 to TRBJ2-7; 8 bases agree with TRBD1. Germline CDR1 and CDR2: LNHDA and SQIVND (reference sequence). V was clipped by 5 bases and J by 2 bases; unmatched bases: 5. This CDR3 region has 14 residues. The CDR3 spells CASSSGTGPYEQYF. Here the CDR3 DNA reads TGTGCCAGTAGTTCCGGGACAGGTCCCTACGAGCAGTACTTC.

The count of this clone is one. The gene calls are TRBV5-1 and TRBJ1-2, with 7 bases matching TRBD1. CDR1 and CDR2 from the germline V gene are SGHRS and YFSETQ. J was trimmed by 7 bases and V by 1 base; bases with no gene match: 7. The CDR3 consists of 14 residues. In nucleotides, the CDR3 is TGCGCCAGCAGCTTGTCCGGGACAGAACTTGGCTACACCTTC. This translates into CASSLSGTELGYTF.

The table lists this clone with a count of one. The V gene is TRBV7-8, the J gene TRBJ2-7; the D gene is possibly TRBD1 (5 bases). The V and J ends lost 5 bases and 2 bases respectively, with 13 bases between them. Germline lookup yields CDR1 SGHVS and CDR2 FQNEAQ. The CDR3 runs to 14 residues. CDR3 sequence (DNA): TGTGCCAGCAGCACTGGACATAACCCCTACGAGCAGTACTTC. It is translated as CASSTGHNPYEQYF.

The chain uses TRBV7-8 and TRBJ1-6; D remains ambiguous. Trimming left V 0 bases short and J 0 bases short, with 12 bases between. Germline V gene lookup returns CDR1 SGHVS and CDR2 FQNEAQ. The CDR3 covers 18 residues. CDR3 DNA: TGTGCCAGCAGCTTAGCGCCAGCGACGAGCTCCTATAATTCACCCCTCCACTTT. It encodes CASSLAPATSSYNSPLHF.

This clone was picked up one time. One junction end disagrees with the germline gene, perhaps due to a read error. The chain carries TRBV29-1 and TRBJ2-1, with a possible D match to TRBD2 (6 bases). The CDR3 covers 15 residues. CDR1 SQVTM and CDR2 ANQGSEA come from the germline V gene. For the CDR3, the DNA is TGCAGCGTTTATGCTGGTGCGGGAAGCTACGATGAGCAGTTCTTC. It specifies CSVYAGAGSYDEQFF.

The gene calls are TRBV12-3 or TRBV12-4 and TRBJ1-3, with TRBD1 as a possible D gene (6 bases). The CDR3 extends over 13 amino acids. V lost 8 bases and J lost 4, with 12 bases in between. The CDR3 loop reads CASRRGSGNTIYF. The CDR3 region has the DNA TGTGCCAGCCGTAGGGGGTCCGGAAACACCATATATTTT.

The genes are TRBV7-2 and TRBJ2-5; possible D gene TRBD1, 5 bases. Germline V CDR1 and CDR2: SGHTA, FQGNSA. The CDR3 consists of 14 residues. V was cut by 2 bases and J by 5 bases, with 12 bases left in between. CDR3 protein: CASSLRQGRETQYF. In nucleotides, the CDR3 is TGTGCCAGCAGCTTAAGGCAGGGTCGGGAGACCCAGTACTTC.